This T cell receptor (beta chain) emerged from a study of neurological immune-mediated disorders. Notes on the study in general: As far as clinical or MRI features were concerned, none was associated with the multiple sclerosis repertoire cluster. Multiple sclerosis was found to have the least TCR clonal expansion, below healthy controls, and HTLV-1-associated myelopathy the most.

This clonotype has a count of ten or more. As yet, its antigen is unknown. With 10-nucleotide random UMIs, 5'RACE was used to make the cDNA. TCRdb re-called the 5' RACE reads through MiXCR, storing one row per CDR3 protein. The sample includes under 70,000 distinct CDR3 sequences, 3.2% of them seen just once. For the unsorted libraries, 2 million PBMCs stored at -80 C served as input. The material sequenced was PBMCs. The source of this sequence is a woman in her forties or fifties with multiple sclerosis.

The DNA for the CDR3 is TGTGCCAGCACCGAGGGGGTGGCTGGATATACAGATACGCAGTATTTT. It encodes CASTEGVAGYTDTQYF. J is TRBJ2-3 and V is TRBV5-6, with D perhaps matching TRBD1 (6 bases). In germline, CDR1 is SGHDT, CDR2 YYEEEE. This CDR3 region has 16 residues. V dropped 6 bases and J dropped 3 bases, with 20 bases sitting between them. Full variable domain (missing parts from reference TRBV5-6 and TRBJ2-3): DAGVTQSPTHLIKTRGQQVTLRCSPKSGHDTVSWYQQALGQGPQFIFQYYEEEERQRGNFPDRFSGHQFPNYSSELNVNALLLGDSALYLCASTEGVAGYTDTQYFGPGTRLTVL.